The source of this T cell receptor beta chain is a study of CD8 T cells in ankylosing spondylitis. This clonotype was observed many times. Its matching antigen is unknown. The CDR3 extends over 15 amino acids. V dropped 0 bases and J dropped 2 bases, with 11 bases sitting between them. Germline V CDR1 and CDR2: SGDLS, YYNGEE. A single record per CDR3 protein comes from TCRdb applying MiXCR to the 5' RACE reads. Of about 220,000 distinct CDR3 sequences listed, just under 7.5% are singletons. Study results and limitations: Prior literature has documented some motif variants in synovial fluid and blood from reactive arthritis. What appeared characteristic of ankylosing spondylitis blood was a TCR beta motif of eight or nine highly homologous variants. Reportedly, significant enrichment of disease-linked clones occurred in matched ankylosing spondylitis synovial fluid. Clones linked with disease were CD8+ and fairly uncommon in the peripheral blood.

This receptor was taken from a male donor with ankylosing spondylitis. The sample comprised blood, either unsorted or a sorted T cell fraction (not recorded which). The V call is TRBV9, the J call TRBJ1-2; D is undetermined. DNA of the CDR3: TGTGCCAGCAGCGTAGGTCGAACCATAAACTATGGCTACACCTTC. This gives the protein CASSVGRTINYGYTF.